This T cell receptor beta chain was profiled in a study of a mutant IDH1 vaccine in newly diagnosed glioma. Overall study: Initiation of the vaccine course occurred 4-6 weeks after radiotherapy alone, or alongside temozolomide cycles.

Stated time point: week 35, safety follow-up. Each dose delivered 300 ug of mutant IDH1 20-mer peptide subcutaneously with imiquimod. During weeks 1, 3, 5, 7, 11, 15, 19 and 23, patients received eight vaccinations. In the case of this clone: Antigen specificity is unknown.

Germline CDR1 reads SGHNT; CDR2 reads YYREEE (reference sequence). Trimming took 1 base from V and 4 from J, leaving 11 bases between them. This CDR3 is built from 15 residues. Profiled with immunoSEQ multiplex PCR; TCRdb holds only in-frame clones, not every one. The profile shows some 57,000 clones, around 84% of them singletons. The rearrangement links TRBV5-4 to TRBJ1-4, with D uncertain. This TCR derives from a woman between 18 and 29 years old with glioma. Sequencing was performed on PBMCs, taken from a glioma patient whose treatment included an IDH1 peptide vaccine. CDR3 sequence reads: CASSLRRGINEKLFF. The DNA for the CDR3 is TGTGCCAGCAGCTTGAGAAGAGGAATTAATGAAAAACTGTTTTTT. The variable domain in full, completed from reference TRBV5-4 and TRBJ1-4, reads ETGVTQSPTHLIKTRGQQVTLRCSSQSGHNTVSWYQQALGQGPQFIFQYYREEENGRGNFPPRFSGLQFPNYSSELNVNALELDDSALYLCASSLRRGINEKLFFGSGTQLSVL.